The subject of this entry is one TCR beta chain. Antigen: not known. Regions amplified from RNA transcripts were the TCR beta CDR3 regions. HTBI primers drove first-round RT-PCR of the TCR CDR3. Using its own MiXCR run on the multiplex PCR reads, TCRdb lists one record per CDR3 protein. Found here are about 400,000 distinct CDR3 sequences, under 15% of them singletons; the top ten hold 32%. The data are from a study of T cells in Graves' hyperthyroidism and ophthalmopathy. Broader study findings: Ophthalmopathy prediction by the model preceded onset by a median 6.5 months. Blood shared most expanded thyroid clonotypes above 0.001.

The junction had 3 bases not matched to a gene; V was cut back by 5 bases and J by 3 bases. The length of the CDR3 is 13 residues. The germline V gene has CDR1 SGHTA and CDR2 FQGNSA. Clinical symptoms, serum thyroxine, TRAb, thyroid ultrasound and orbital computed tomography informed diagnoses. The sequence came from a woman in her twenties or thirties with Graves' hyperthyroidism. Sequences were obtained from blood. This chain connects TRBV7-2 to TRBJ2-5; 7 nucleotides line up with TRBD1. This chain's CDR3 is CASSTGQKETQYF. DNA of the CDR3: TGTGCCAGCAGCACGGGACAGAAAGAGACCCAGTACTTC.